These 8 T cell receptor beta chains came from one sample sequenced in a study of T cell responses to AZD1222 COVID-19 vaccine. Measured with immunoSEQ multiplex PCR; TCRdb has only the in-frame clones, and not every one. Among roughly 130,000 clones, 90% to 95% were seen once, and the ten largest hold 1.5% to 2%. Specimen: peripheral blood, collected on day 0 of AZD1222 vaccination. Receptor source: an adult in good health.

The chain uses TRBV5-4 and TRBJ1-3; 8 bases align to TRBD1. Germline V lookup: CDR1 SGHNT, CDR2 YYREEE (reference sequence). This CDR3 has 19 amino acids. Trimming removed 5 bases from V and 0 bases from J; junction bases left unmatched: 16. The CDR3 region has the DNA TGTGCCAGCAGTAGGGAGGTGCTCGGACAGGGCAACTCTGGAAACACCATATATTTT. Protein: CASSREVLGQGNSGNTIYF.

CDR3 loop: CASSVGVDQPQHF. The CDR3 nucleotides are TGTGCCAGCAGCGTAGGGGTAGATCAGCCCCAGCATTTT. The V gene is TRBV5-8, the J gene TRBJ1-5; D is possibly TRBD1 (5 bases). The CDR3 has 13 residues. Germline-derived CDR1 and CDR2 are SGHTS and YDEGEE. Between the trimmed V and J ends, which lost 4 bases and 5 bases, there was a span of 10 bases.

The chain couples TRBV11-2 to TRBJ1-4; D gene uncertain. This CDR3 spans 15 amino acids. Germline V gene lookup returns CDR1 SGHAT and CDR2 FQNNGV. The germline V and J ends were trimmed by 0 bases and 5 bases, with 10 bases remaining between them. This CDR3 is CASSLDFPVNEKLFF. The CDR3 DNA reads as TGTGCCAGCAGCTTAGACTTCCCAGTGAATGAAAAACTGTTTTTT.

The chain employs TRBV28 and TRBJ1-2, with 11 nucleotides matching TRBD1. Germline V gene data show CDR1 as MDHEN and CDR2 as SYDVKM. The CDR3 sequence is 16 residues long. Trimming took 7 bases from V and 8 from J; bases not matched to a gene: 15. CDR3 nucleotide sequence: TGTGCCAGCACCCATGCCCCGGGACAGGGGGTGAAGGGCTACACCTTC. Translation gives CASTHAPGQGVKGYTF.

The V and J genes are TRBV12-3 or TRBV12-4 and TRBJ1-1; D is perhaps TRBD1 (5 bases). The CDR3 sequence is 13 residues long. Trimming took off 5 bases at V and 8 bases at J, with 15 bases between the two ends. The CDR3 spells CASSGTLRTEAFF. CDR3 nucleotide sequence: TGTGCCAGCAGTGGGACCCTAAGGACCGAAGCTTTCTTT.

This chain connects TRBV18 to TRBJ2-7, with D uncertain. This CDR3 is 14 amino acids long. Germline CDR1 and CDR2: KGHSH and LQKENI. V shed 1 base and J shed 6 bases, with 13 bases lying between them. The CDR3 region has the DNA TGTGCCAGCTCACCACAGGGCCCCGATTCCGAGCAGTACTTC. This translates into CASSPQGPDSEQYF.

J is TRBJ2-7 and V is TRBV5-4; the match to TRBD2 covers 9 bases. Germline loops: CDR1 SGHNT, CDR2 YYREEE (reference sequence). Unmatched junction bases numbered 18, after V lost 4 bases and J lost 7 bases. The CDR3 runs 17 residues. The DNA for the CDR3 is TGTGCCAGCAGCCGCATGGGGGAGCGGGGGGCCGCGAGGGAGCAGTACTTC. Translating gives CASSRMGERGAAREQYF. The full variable domain, rest sourced from reference TRBV5-4 and TRBJ2-7, is ETGVTQSPTHLIKTRGQQVTLRCSSQSGHNTVSWYQQALGQGPQFIFQYYREEENGRGNFPPRFSGLQFPNYSSELNVNALELDDSALYLCASSRMGERGAAREQYFGPGTRLTVT.

This chain uses TRBV5-1 with TRBJ2-5; TRBD1 or TRBD2 may be the D gene (5 bases each). Per germline, CDR1 SGHRS and CDR2 YFSETQ. The CDR3 has 13 amino acids. V lost 4 bases and J 2 bases, leaving 9 bases between the germline ends. As DNA, the CDR3 is TGCGCCAGCAGCCGGGACGTACAAGAGACCCAGTACTTC. Protein: CASSRDVQETQYF.